This entry is about one TCR beta chain. In germline, CDR1 is SGHRS, CDR2 YFSETQ. Trimming cost V 4 bases and J 1 base; bases outside gene matches: 6. The CDR3 extends over 16 amino acids. These data are taken from a study of blood T cell repertoires in COVID-19. Measured with immunoSEQ multiplex PCR; TCRdb has only the in-frame clones, and not every one. The sample includes roughly 46,000 clones, over 75% of them seen just once. Sequencing used peripheral blood. This TCR was sampled from a human donor in a cohort sampled during active COVID-19. The donor label of this sample is uncertain. The genes are TRBV5-1 and TRBJ1-5, with 9 bases lining up with TRBD1. The DNA of the CDR3 is TGCGCCAGCAGCCTGGGACAGGGAAGGAGCAATCAGCCCCAGCATTTT. It encodes CASSLGQGRSNQPQHF.